Below, one T cell receptor (beta chain) is given with its context. This sample is drawn from a study of radiotherapy plus CTLA-4 blockade in lung cancer. Repertoires were generated with immunoSEQ multiplex PCR, while TCRdb's copy carries only in-frame clones and drops some. This sample has 95,000 to 150,000 clones, with 85% to 90% found just once. This CDR3 region has 20 residues. The V and J ends lost 2 bases and 1 base, in that order; junction bases with no gene match: 17. Germline V CDR1 and CDR2: MGHRA, YSYEKL. Each patient with chemo-refractory metastatic non-small-cell lung cancer was treated with focal radiation plus CTLA-4 blockade using ipilimumab.

This chain links TRBV4-1 with TRBJ2-5; 9 positions agree with TRBD2. The receptor comes from a human donor with non-small cell lung cancer that progressed on radiotherapy plus ipilimumab. This specimen consisted of peripheral blood, obtained from a patient treated with radiotherapy plus ipilimumab. For the CDR3, the DNA is TGCGCCAGCAGCCAATCTTGGGCAGGGGGGCGACTAGCGGCCCAAGAGACCCAGTACTTC. The encoded protein is CASSQSWAGGRLAAQETQYF.